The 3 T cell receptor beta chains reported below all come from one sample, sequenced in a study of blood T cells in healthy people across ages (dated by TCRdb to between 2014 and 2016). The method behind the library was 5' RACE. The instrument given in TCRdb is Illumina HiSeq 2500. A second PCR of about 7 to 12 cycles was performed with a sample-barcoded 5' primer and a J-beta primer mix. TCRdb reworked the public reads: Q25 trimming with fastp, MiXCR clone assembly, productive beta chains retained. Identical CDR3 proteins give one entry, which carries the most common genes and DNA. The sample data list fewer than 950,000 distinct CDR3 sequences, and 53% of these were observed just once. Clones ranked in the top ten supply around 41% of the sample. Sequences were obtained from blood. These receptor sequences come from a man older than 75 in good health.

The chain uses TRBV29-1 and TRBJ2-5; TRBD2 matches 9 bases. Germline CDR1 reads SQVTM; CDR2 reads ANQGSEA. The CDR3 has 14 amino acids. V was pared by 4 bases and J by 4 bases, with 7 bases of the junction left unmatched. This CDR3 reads CSVGGGREGETQYF. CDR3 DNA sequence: TGCAGCGTTGGCGGCGGGAGGGAGGGAGAGACCCAGTACTTC.

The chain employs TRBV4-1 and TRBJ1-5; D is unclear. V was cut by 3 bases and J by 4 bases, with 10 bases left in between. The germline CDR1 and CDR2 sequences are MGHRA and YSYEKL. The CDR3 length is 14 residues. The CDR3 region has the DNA TGCGCCAGCAGCCAGAGGGAGGCAAATCAGCCCCAGCATTTT. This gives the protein CASSQREANQPQHF.

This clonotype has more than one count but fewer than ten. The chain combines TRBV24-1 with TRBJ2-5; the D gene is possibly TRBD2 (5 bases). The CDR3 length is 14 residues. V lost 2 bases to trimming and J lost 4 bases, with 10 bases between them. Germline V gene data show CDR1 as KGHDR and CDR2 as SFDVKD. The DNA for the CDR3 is TGTGCCACCAGTGATTGGTGGAGCGGAGAGACCCAGTACTTC. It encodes CATSDWWSGETQYF.